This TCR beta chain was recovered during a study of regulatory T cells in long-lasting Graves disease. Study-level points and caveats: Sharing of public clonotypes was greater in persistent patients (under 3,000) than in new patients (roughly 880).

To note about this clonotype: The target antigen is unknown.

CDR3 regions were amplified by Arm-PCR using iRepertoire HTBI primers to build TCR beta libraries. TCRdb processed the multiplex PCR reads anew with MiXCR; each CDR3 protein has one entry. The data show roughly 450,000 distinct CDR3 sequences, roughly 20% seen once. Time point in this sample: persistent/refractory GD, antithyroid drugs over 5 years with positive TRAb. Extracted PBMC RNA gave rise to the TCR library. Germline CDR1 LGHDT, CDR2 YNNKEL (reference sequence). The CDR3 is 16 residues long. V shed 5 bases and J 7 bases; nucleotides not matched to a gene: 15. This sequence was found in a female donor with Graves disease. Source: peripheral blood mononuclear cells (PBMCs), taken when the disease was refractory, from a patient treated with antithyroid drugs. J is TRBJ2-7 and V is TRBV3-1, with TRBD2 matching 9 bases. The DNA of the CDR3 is TGTGCCAGCAGCTCCATCCGAGCGGGAGGCCCCCTTGAGCAGTACTTC. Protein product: CASSSIRAGGPLEQYF.